This T cell receptor (beta chain) appears in the sequencing data of a study of long-term antiretroviral therapy in people with HIV. The V gene's germline CDR1 is MNHNY and CDR2 SVGAGI (reference sequence). V shed 8 bases and J 0 bases; nucleotides not matched to a gene: 11. This CDR3 is 16 amino acids long. immunoSEQ v3.0 was run at survey level. Some clones are missing from TCRdb's copy, which holds only in-frame ones; the method was immunoSEQ multiplex PCR. In the table there are fewer than 30,000 clones, about 80% of which are singletons. The clonotype originates from a man aged 25 to 40 with HIV. The chain carries TRBV6-6 and TRBJ2-3, with TRBD2 matching over 7 bases. This sample comprised unsorted PBMCs, obtained 0.7 years before starting antiretroviral therapy. CDR3 residues: CASLDSGGSSTDTQYF. In nucleotides, the CDR3 is TGTGCCAGCCTTGACTCGGGGGGATCTAGCACAGATACGCAGTATTTT.